This record looks at one T cell receptor beta chain sequence and its context. This sample stems from a study of technical replicates of blood from several donors. The assay was immunoSEQ multiplex PCR, and TCRdb's table has in-frame clones only and misses some. The data show tens of thousands of clones, 90% seen once. What was sequenced was PBMCs. This TCR was recovered from a human donor in good health. Some clones in this sample may be carry-over from other donors' samples.

CDR3 DNA: TGTGCCAGCAGGATACTAGCGGGGGGAAACACCGGGGAGCTGTTTTTT. As protein: CASRILAGGNTGELFF. The chain has TRBV2 and TRBJ2-2; the match to TRBD2 covers 12 bases. Germline assignment: CDR1 SNHLY and CDR2 FYNNEI. Unmatched junction bases numbered 4, after V lost 6 bases and J lost 2 bases. There are 16 residues in the CDR3.